This T cell receptor beta chain is from a study of cytomegalovirus exposure and HLA in healthy donors. Study context: Earlier, 150 million to 200 million T cells were analyzed, and approximately 110 million unique TCR beta sequences were found among them. Study-wide findings and caveats: One later analysis reportedly identified an Asian-associated ancestry cluster that showed fewer N-insertions than the roughly 700-donor mean. Later analysis identified a missense DCLRE1C variant that was linked to TCR beta V- and J-gene trimming. TCR beta sequences reportedly predicted the HLA-A and HLA-B alleles of most subjects accurately.

The PCR ran on 60 Vbeta and 13 Jbeta primers. The protocol was immunoSEQ multiplex PCR, while the TCRdb copy is restricted to in-frame clones and leaves out a portion. The data hold roughly 110,000 clones, with roughly 66% observed a single time. With 1 base clipped from V and 5 bases from J, the junction kept 4 bases outside the gene matches. Germline assignment: CDR1 GTSNPN and CDR2 SVGIG (reference sequence). This CDR3 has 13 residues. This clone was detected only a few times. Its cognate antigen is unknown. The gene calls are TRBV30 and TRBJ2-5, with 7 positions matching TRBD1. Specimen: PBMCs. The sequence derives from a woman in her twenties or thirties in good health and CMV-seronegative. CDR3 in amino acids: CAWSDVRGETQYF. The CDR3 DNA reads as TGTGCCTGGAGTGATGTCAGGGGGGAGACCCAGTACTTC.